This is a list of T cell receptor beta chains from one sample in a study of blood T cell repertoires in COVID-19. Only in-frame clones appear in the TCRdb table, and some are missing; sequencing was by immunoSEQ multiplex PCR. The table includes about 250,000 clones, about nine tenths detected once. The sample taken for sequencing was PBMCs or T cells enriched from blood (not recorded which). The source is a man aged 40-50 years who had recovered from COVID-19. Each CDR3 is given with its conserved first and last residue. The D gene is left open where the match is weak. Clone size is stated in some rows and not others, as once, few, many or a class when expanded.

d_call: TRBD1; j_call: TRBJ1-1; clone_size: few; v_call: TRBV4-3; cdr3_nt: TGCGCCAGCAGCCAAGTGGGCAGGGGGGACACTGAAGCTTTCTTT; cdr3_aa: CASSQVGRGDTEAFF
d_call: .; j_call: TRBJ2-3; clone_size: .; v_call: TRBV29-1; cdr3_nt: TGCAGCGTTGAAGTCGTTGGACACCGCACAGATACGCAGTATTTT; cdr3_aa: CSVEVVGHRTDTQYF
d_call: .; j_call: TRBJ1-1; clone_size: once; v_call: TRBV28; cdr3_nt: TGTGCCAGCAGACAGGACTACAGAGCTTTCTTT; cdr3_aa: CASRQDYRAFF
d_call: .; j_call: TRBJ2-7; clone_size: .; v_call: TRBV5-1; cdr3_nt: TGCGCCAGCAGAAAGACGGTCGGAGGCGAGCAGTACTTC; cdr3_aa: CASRKTVGGEQYF
d_call: .; j_call: TRBJ2-2; clone_size: .; v_call: TRBV7-2; cdr3_nt: TGTGCCAGCAGCTGGGGACACTACACCGGGGAGCTGTTTTTT; cdr3_aa: CASSWGHYTGELFF
d_call: .; j_call: TRBJ2-3; clone_size: .; v_call: TRBV19; cdr3_nt: TGTGCCAGTAGTATAGTCAGGGGCGGAGCAGATACGCAGTATTTT; cdr3_aa: CASSIVRGGADTQYF
d_call: .; j_call: TRBJ1-4; clone_size: .; v_call: TRBV7-6; cdr3_nt: TGTGCCAGCAGCTTTGGTCAGGAAAATGAAAAACTGTTTTTT; cdr3_aa: CASSFGQENEKLFF
d_call: .; j_call: TRBJ2-2; clone_size: few; v_call: TRBV11-1; cdr3_nt: TGTGCCAGCAGCTTAGCCAGGGGAGATTTCACCGGGGAGCTGTTTTTT; cdr3_aa: CASSLARGDFTGELFF
d_call: TRBD2; j_call: TRBJ2-1; clone_size: .; v_call: TRBV7-9; cdr3_nt: TGTGCCAGCAGCTTGACCGGGAGGACACCCTACAATGAGCAGTTCTTC; cdr3_aa: CASSLTGRTPYNEQFF
d_call: TRBD1; j_call: TRBJ1-3; clone_size: .; v_call: TRBV10-1; cdr3_nt: TGCGCCAGCAAAGAGGGGGCCGGAAACACCATATATTTT; cdr3_aa: CASKEGAGNTIYF
d_call: .; j_call: TRBJ2-7; clone_size: .; v_call: TRBV28; cdr3_nt: TGTGCCAGCAGCCCCCGGGCCTACGAGCAGTACTTC; cdr3_aa: CASSPRAYEQYF
d_call: .; j_call: TRBJ2-1; clone_size: few; v_call: TRBV5-4; cdr3_nt: TGTGCCAGCAGCTTGAGGGGTGAGCAGTTCTTC; cdr3_aa: CASSLRGEQFF
d_call: .; j_call: TRBJ1-4; clone_size: .; v_call: TRBV2; cdr3_nt: TGTGCCAGCAGCAAGGAGGGAGAGTATGAAAAACTGTTTTTT; cdr3_aa: CASSKEGEYEKLFF
d_call: TRBD1; j_call: TRBJ1-3; clone_size: once; v_call: TRBV28; cdr3_nt: TGTGCCAGCTGGACAGGGTACGACGGAAACACCATATATTTT; cdr3_aa: CASWTGYDGNTIYF
d_call: .; j_call: TRBJ1-2; clone_size: .; v_call: TRBV19; cdr3_nt: TGCAACGGGGTCCATGGCTACACCTTC; cdr3_aa: CNGVHGYTF
d_call: .; j_call: TRBJ2-6; clone_size: .; v_call: TRBV5-4; cdr3_nt: TGTGCCAGCAGCGGGGCCGGGACAAGCTCTGGGGCCAACGTCCTGACTTTC; cdr3_aa: CASSGAGTSSGANVLTF
d_call: TRBD1; j_call: TRBJ1-1; clone_size: once; v_call: TRBV7-9; cdr3_nt: TGTGCCAGCAGTGAGATGGACAGGGAGGCTTTCTTT; cdr3_aa: CASSEMDREAFF
d_call: TRBD1; j_call: TRBJ1-4; clone_size: .; v_call: TRBV6-4; cdr3_nt: TGTGCCAGCAGTGACGGGACAGGGAATGAAAAACTGTTTTTT; cdr3_aa: CASSDGTGNEKLFF